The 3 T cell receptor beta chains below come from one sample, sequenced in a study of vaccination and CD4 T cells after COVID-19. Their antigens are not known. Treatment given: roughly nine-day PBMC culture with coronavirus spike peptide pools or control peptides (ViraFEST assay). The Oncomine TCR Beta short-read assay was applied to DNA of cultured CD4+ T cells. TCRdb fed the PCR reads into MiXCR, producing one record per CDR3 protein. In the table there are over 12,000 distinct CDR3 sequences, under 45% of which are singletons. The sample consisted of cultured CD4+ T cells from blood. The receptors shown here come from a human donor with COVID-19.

The CDR3 spells CASSLTPASYEQYF. The CDR3 DNA reads as TGCGCCAGCAGCTTGACCCCAGCAAGCTACGAGCAGTACTTC. V and J are TRBV5-1 and TRBJ2-7; no reliable D call. This CDR3 comprises 14 residues. Trimming left V 1 base short and J 3 bases short, with 11 bases between. Germline V gene sequence: CDR1 SGHRS, CDR2 YFSETQ.

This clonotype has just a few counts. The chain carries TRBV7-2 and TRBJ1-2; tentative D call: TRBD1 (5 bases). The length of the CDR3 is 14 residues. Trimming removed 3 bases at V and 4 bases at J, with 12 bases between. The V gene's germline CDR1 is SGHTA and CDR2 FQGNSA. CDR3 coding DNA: TGTGCCAGCAGCTTCCACTTTCAGGGCTATGGCTACACCTTC. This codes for CASSFHFQGYGYTF.

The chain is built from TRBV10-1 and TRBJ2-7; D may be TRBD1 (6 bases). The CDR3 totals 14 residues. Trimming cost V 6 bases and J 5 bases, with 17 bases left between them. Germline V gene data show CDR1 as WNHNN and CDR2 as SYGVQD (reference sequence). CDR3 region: CASRGQGQPNEQYF. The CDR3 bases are TGCGCCAGCAGGGGGCAGGGGCAACCCAACGAGCAGTACTTC.